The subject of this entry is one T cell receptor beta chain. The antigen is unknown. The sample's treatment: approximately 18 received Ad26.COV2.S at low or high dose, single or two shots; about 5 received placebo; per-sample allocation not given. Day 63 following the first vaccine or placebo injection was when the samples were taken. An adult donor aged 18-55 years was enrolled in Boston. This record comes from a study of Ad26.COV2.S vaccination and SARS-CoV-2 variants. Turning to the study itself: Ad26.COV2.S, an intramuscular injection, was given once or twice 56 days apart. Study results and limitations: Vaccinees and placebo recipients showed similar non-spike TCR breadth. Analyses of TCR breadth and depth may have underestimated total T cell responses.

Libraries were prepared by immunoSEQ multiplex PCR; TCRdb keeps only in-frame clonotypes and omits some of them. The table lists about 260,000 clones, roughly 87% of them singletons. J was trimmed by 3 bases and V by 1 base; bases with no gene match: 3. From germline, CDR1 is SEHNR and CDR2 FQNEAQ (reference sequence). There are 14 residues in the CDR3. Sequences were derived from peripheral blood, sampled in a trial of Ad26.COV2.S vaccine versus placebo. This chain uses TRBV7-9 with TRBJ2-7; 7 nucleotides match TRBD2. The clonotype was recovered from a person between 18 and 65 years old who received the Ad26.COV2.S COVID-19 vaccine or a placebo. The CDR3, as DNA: TGTGCCAGCAGCTTAGTAGCTAGCGGCTACGAGCAGTACTTC. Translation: CASSLVASGYEQYF.